Following are 7 T cell receptor beta chains from one sample sequenced in a study of T cells in Graves' hyperthyroidism and ophthalmopathy. Regions amplified from RNA transcripts were the TCR beta CDR3 regions. Researchers ran a first-round RT-PCR on the TCR CDR3 using the HTBI primer set. Via MiXCR, TCRdb re-called the multiplex PCR reads, giving one row per CDR3 protein. The table includes a few hundred thousand distinct CDR3 sequences, around 15% detected once. Sequencing used blood. Source of these receptors: a middle-aged woman with Graves' ophthalmopathy.

This clonotype showed up just a few times. The J gene is TRBJ2-7, the V gene TRBV6-1; a weak D match, TRBD2 (7 bases). The CDR3 covers 13 residues. Germline loops: CDR1 MNHNS, CDR2 SASEGT. V was trimmed by 5 bases and J by 9 bases, leaving 17 bases between them. This CDR3 reads CASSPGPGGRQYF. For the CDR3, the DNA is TGTGCCAGCAGTCCCGGCCCCGGGGGGCGGCAGTACTTC.

The rearrangement joins TRBV20-1 to TRBJ2-3, with a weak D call TRBD2 (6 bases). CDR3 length: 16 amino acids. Germline V gene sequence: CDR1 DFQATT, CDR2 SNEGSKA (reference sequence). The V end lost 0 bases, the J end lost 4 bases, and 17 bases lay between the germline ends. The CDR3 loop reads CSARDAVGGTPDTQYF. DNA of the CDR3: TGCAGTGCTAGAGATGCTGTTGGAGGGACCCCAGATACGCAGTATTTT.

This clonotype was recorded a few times. The chain combines TRBV4-1 with TRBJ2-6; D gene ambiguous. V lost 1 base to trimming and J lost 0 bases, with 19 bases between them. This CDR3 contains 20 residues. Germline assignment: CDR1 MGHRA and CDR2 YSYEKL. CDR3 sequence (DNA): TGCGCCAGCAGCCAAGTAGTACCGTCACAGTCGCCCTCTGGGGCCAACGTCCTGACTTTC. It encodes CASSQVVPSQSPSGANVLTF.

The table lists this clonotype with many counts. The chain couples TRBV2 to TRBJ2-7; possible D gene TRBD1, 6 bases. Trimming shortened V by 3 bases and J by 1 base, and 13 bases separated the two germline ends. This CDR3 has 15 residues. Germline CDR1 SNHLY, CDR2 FYNNEI. The CDR3 is CASSDGRTVSYEQYF. The CDR3 region has the DNA TGTGCCAGCAGTGATGGACGGACAGTATCCTACGAGCAGTACTTC.

Turning to this clonotype: One end of the junction fails to match germline, which may point to a read error. V and J are TRBV12-3 or TRBV12-4 and TRBJ1-2; D call uncertain. The CDR3 extends over 13 amino acids. The CDR3 DNA sequence: TGTGCCGGCAGCCTCCGGGATTGGTATGGCTACACCTTC. Protein product: CAGSLRDWYGYTF.

This clonotype was recorded at least ten times. This clone may be a read error of a much larger clone one base away. The chain is built from TRBV12-3 or TRBV12-4 and TRBJ1-5; tentatively, D is TRBD1 (6 bases). Deletions cut 6 bases from V and 5 bases from J, with 8 bases between. The CDR3 sequence is 12 residues long. As DNA, the CDR3 is TGTGCCAGCAGGTCAGGGGATCAGCCCCAGCATTTT. Translation: CASRSGDQPQHF.

This clonotype was counted between two and nine times. V gene TRBV27 combines with J gene TRBJ1-2, with D maybe TRBD1 (5 bases). CDR3 length: 14 amino acids. Trimming removed 4 bases from V and 7 bases from J, with 16 bases in between. Looked up from germline, CDR1 is MNHEY and CDR2 is SMNVEV (reference sequence). This CDR3 is CASSSWPGLGGYTF. The CDR3, as DNA: TGTGCCAGCAGTTCTTGGCCAGGGCTGGGTGGCTACACCTTC.